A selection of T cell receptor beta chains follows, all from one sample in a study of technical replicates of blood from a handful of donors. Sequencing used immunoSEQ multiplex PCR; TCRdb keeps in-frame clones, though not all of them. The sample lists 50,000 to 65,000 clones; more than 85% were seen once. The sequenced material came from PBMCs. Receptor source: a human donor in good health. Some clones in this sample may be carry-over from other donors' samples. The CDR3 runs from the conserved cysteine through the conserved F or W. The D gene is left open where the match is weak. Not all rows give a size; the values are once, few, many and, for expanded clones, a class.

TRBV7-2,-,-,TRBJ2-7,CASSLEVTAYEQYF
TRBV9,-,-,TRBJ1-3,CASSVSRDTAQENTIYF
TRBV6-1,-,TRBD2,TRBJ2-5,CASRTSGAQETQYF
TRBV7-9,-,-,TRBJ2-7,CASSLEPRTYERYF
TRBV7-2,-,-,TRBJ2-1,CASSLGWGVKQFF
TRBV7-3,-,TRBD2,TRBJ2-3,CASSLMGGNTDTQYF
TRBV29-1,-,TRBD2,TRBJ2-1,CSVDIAGNNEQFF
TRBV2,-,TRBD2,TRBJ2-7,CASSESGLAYEQYF
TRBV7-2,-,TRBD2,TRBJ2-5,CASRHLAAFETQYF
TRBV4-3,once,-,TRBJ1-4,CASSQDRGLPLFF
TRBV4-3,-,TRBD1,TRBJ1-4,CASSHRGPTNEKLFF
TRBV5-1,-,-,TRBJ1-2,CASSPAGPRQAGNGYTF
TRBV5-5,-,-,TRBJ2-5,CASSLIDLETQYF
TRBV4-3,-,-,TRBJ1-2,CASSQETGHYGYTF
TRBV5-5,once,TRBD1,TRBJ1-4,CASSPGGGTVNEKLFF
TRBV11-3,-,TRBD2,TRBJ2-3,CASSLTSGSLVDTQYF
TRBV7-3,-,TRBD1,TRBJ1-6,CASSLGTVNNSPLHF
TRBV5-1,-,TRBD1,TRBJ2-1,CASSLDRGAVGNEQFF
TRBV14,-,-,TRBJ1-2,CASSQEERANYGYTF
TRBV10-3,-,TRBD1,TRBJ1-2,CAISGGQGAYGYTF
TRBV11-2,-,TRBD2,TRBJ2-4,CASSPGLAGGPNIQYF
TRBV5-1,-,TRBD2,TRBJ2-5,CASSFSGGGETQYF
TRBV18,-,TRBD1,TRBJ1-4,CASSVDRGEKLFF
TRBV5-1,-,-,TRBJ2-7,CASSLVPGQAYEQYF
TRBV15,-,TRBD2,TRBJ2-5,CATSSPGLADQETQYF
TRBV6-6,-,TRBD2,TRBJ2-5,CASSQGLAGKETQYF
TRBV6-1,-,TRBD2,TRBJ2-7,CASSAGLAGQNEQYF
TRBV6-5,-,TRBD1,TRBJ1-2,CASSPDRILGYTF
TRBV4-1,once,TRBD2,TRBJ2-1,CASSQPAGVVSYNEQFF
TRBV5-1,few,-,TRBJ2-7,CASSLAGLPYEQYF
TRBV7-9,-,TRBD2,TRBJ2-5,CASRTGTSGLETQYF